This T cell receptor (beta chain) was found in a study of cytomegalovirus exposure and HLA in healthy donors. PCR was performed using 60 Vbeta and 13 Jbeta primers. Assay: immunoSEQ multiplex PCR; the TCRdb copy retains only in-frame clones and omits some. The data contain fewer than 200,000 clones, approximately 80% of them singletons. V gave up 1 base and J gave up 5 bases, with 11 bases separating them. Germline V gene lookup returns CDR1 LNHDA and CDR2 SQIVND (reference sequence). This CDR3 contains 15 residues. Material: PBMCs. The TCR sequence derives from a young woman in good health and CMV-seronegative. V is TRBV19 and J is TRBJ2-2; a weak D match, TRBD2 (5 bases). As DNA, the CDR3 is TGTGCCAGTAGTATAGTTCTAGAGGGAACCGGGGAGCTGTTTTTT. It specifies CASSIVLEGTGELFF.